This TCR beta chain originates from a study of glioma-infiltrating T cells after dendritic cell vaccination. Produced via immunoSEQ multiplex PCR; TCRdb's table is partial and in-frame only. The sample lists around 73,000 clones, roughly 80% seen once, with 2.1% in the top ten. This clone came up a few times. This clonotype was sampled from a human donor with glioblastoma. Source: blood, taken before dendritic cell vaccination.

CDR3 residues: CASSFRSRHHYGYTF. CDR3 coding DNA: TGTGCCAGCAGCTTCCGGTCACGCCACCACTATGGCTACACCTTC. The gene calls are TRBV7-9 and TRBJ1-2; no definite D call. Looked up from germline, CDR1 is SEHNR and CDR2 is FQNEAQ (reference sequence). Trimming took off 3 bases at V and 3 bases at J, with 14 bases between the two ends. The CDR3 is 15 amino acids.